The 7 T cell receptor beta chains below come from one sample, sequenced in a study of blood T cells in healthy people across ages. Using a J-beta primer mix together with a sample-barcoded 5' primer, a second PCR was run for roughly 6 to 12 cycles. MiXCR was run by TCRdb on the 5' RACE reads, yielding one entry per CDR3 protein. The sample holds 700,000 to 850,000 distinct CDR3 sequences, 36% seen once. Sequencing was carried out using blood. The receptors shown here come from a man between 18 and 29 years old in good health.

In DNA form, the CDR3 reads TGTGCCAGCAGCCGAGAGACACTCCCTTCACCTTACGAGCAGTACTTC. Translation: CASSRETLPSPYEQYF. The rearrangement links TRBV4-2 to TRBJ2-7; no clear D gene. Deletions cut 4 bases from V and 4 bases from J, with 20 bases between. The CDR3 consists of 16 residues. Germline V gene data show CDR1 as LGHNA and CDR2 as YNFKEQ.

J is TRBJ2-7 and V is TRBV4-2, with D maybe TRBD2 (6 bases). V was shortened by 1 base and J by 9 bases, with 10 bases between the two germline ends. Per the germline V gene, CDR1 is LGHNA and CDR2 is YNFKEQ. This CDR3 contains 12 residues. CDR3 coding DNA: TGTGCCAGCAGCCAAGGCGGGACTTGGCAGTACTTC. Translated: CASSQGGTWQYF.

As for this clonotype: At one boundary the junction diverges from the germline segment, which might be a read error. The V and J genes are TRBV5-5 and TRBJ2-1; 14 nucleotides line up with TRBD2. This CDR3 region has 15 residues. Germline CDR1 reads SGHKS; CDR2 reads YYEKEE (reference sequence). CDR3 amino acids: CAGSWTSGGINEQFF. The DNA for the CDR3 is TGTGCCGGCAGCTGGACTAGCGGGGGGATCAATGAGCAGTTCTTC. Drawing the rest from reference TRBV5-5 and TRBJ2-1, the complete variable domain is DAGVTQSPTHLIKTRGQQVTLRCSPISGHKSVSWYQQVLGQGPQFIFQYYEKEERGRGNFPDRFSARQFPNYSSELNVNALLLGDSALYLCAGSWTSGGINEQFFGPGTRLTVL.

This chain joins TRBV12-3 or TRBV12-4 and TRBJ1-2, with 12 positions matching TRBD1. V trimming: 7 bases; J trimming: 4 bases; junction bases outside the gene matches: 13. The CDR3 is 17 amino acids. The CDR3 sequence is CASTSPGTGGRVYGYTF. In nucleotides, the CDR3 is TGTGCCAGCACCAGTCCCGGGACAGGGGGCAGGGTCTATGGCTACACCTTC.

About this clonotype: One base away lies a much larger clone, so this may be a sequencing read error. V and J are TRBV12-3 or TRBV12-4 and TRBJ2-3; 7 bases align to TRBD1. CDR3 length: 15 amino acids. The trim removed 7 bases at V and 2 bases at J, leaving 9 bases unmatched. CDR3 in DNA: TGTGCCAGCATTCCGGGACAGTCTAACACAGATACGCAGTATTTT. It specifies CASIPGQSNTDTQYF.

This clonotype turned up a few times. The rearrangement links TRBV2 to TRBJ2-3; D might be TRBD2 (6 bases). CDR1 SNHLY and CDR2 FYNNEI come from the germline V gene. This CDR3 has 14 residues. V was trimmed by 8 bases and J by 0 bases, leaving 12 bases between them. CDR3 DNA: TGTGCCAGCGGATTAGCGGCGAGCACAGATACGCAGTATTTT. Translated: CASGLAASTDTQYF.

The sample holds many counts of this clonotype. The CDR3 loop reads CASRGWGFTDTQYF. Here the CDR3 DNA reads TGTGCCAGCAGGGGGTGGGGCTTCACAGATACGCAGTATTTT. The chain combines TRBV25-1 with TRBJ2-3; tentative D call: TRBD1 (5 bases). Trimming took 6 bases from V and 2 from J, leaving 12 bases between them. The CDR3 length is 14 residues. Germline assignment: CDR1 MGHDK and CDR2 SYGVNS.